This T cell receptor (beta chain) is drawn from a study of preoperative IRX-2 immunotherapy in early breast cancer. The CDR3 spans 13 residues. Germline V CDR1 and CDR2: SGHDN, FVKESK. Trimming cost V 1 base and J 11 bases, with 14 bases left between them. Sample treatment: preoperative locoregional IRX-2 cytokine immunotherapy. This phase Ib study tested locoregional IRX-2 cytokine immunotherapy given before surgery. The method was immunoSEQ multiplex PCR; TCRdb's version includes in-frame clones alone and lacks a portion of them. Of 30,000 to 45,000 clones detected, roughly 80% appear once; the ten largest clones hold about 1.5%.

This sequence originates from a human donor with breast cancer. The genes are TRBV14 and TRBJ1-1; tentative D call: TRBD1 (6 bases). Source: lymph node tissue, taken after IRX-2 immunotherapy. CDR3 sequence: CASSQGRGTPAFF. The CDR3 nucleotides read TGTGCCAGCAGCCAAGGGCGTGGGACACCGGCTTTCTTT.